This TCR beta chain was documented in a study of HIV-infected patients and healthy controls. All unsorted peripheral T cells were captured because whole blood was used without fractionation. The CDR3 covers 17 residues. CDR1 and CDR2 from the germline V gene are LGHNA and YNFKEQ. The V gene end was trimmed by 0 bases and the J gene end by 4 bases; junction bases not matched to a gene: 7. This clonotype was found a few times. Alpha and beta constant-region primers primed reverse transcription of approximately 500 ng RNA. Alpha and beta chain libraries were made separately by chain-specific third strand synthesis with multiplexing indices. TCRdb redid the calling of the 5' RACE reads with MiXCR, one entry per CDR3 protein. The data show around 11,000 distinct CDR3 sequences, about 10% seen once.

The specimen was blood, collected before antiretroviral therapy. The J gene is TRBJ2-3, the V gene TRBV4-2, with TRBD2 identical over 10 bases. The receptor's source is an adult with HIV infection. Here the CDR3 reads CASSQELSGRGSDTQYF. CDR3 sequence (DNA): TGTGCCAGCAGCCAAGAATTGAGCGGGAGGGGATCAGATACGCAGTATTTT.